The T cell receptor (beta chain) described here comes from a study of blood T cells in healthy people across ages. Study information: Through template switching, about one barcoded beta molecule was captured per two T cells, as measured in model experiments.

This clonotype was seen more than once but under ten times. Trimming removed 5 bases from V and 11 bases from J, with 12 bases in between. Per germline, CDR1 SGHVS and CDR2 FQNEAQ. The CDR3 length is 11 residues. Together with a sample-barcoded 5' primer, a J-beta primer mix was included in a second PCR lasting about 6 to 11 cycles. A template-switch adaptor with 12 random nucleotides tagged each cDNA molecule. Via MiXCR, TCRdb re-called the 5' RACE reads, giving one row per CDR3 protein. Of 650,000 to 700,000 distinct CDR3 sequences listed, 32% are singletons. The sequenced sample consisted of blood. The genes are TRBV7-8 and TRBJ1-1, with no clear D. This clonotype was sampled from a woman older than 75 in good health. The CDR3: CASSLDSGAFF. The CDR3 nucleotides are TGTGCCAGCAGCCTCGATTCCGGGGCTTTCTTT.